These 18 T cell receptor beta chains share one sample of origin, sequenced in a study of Tregs in tolerant kidney transplant recipients (dated by TCRdb to about 2019). The library was generated by the immunoSEQ multiplex PCR assay. Imported from immuneACCESS, the table was reduced by TCRdb to in-frame sequences with V and J called. These copies leave out some clones; in studies compared against another copy, an unresolved V gene accounts for under half, and the cause of the remainder is not known. The sample yields 75,000 to 85,000 clones; roughly 90% were counted once. The ten biggest clones cover roughly 0.35% of the sample. Taken with the paper, the label for time point translates to: blood sample drawn before combined kidney and bone marrow transplant. This material consisted of Tregs from blood, taken before the transplant. These receptors originate from a human donor who received a combined kidney and bone marrow transplant.

This chain links TRBV4-2 with TRBJ2-1; D may be TRBD2 (5 bases). The CDR3 spans 15 residues. The V gene lost 1 base and the J gene lost 6 bases, with 13 bases spanning the gap. Germline CDR1 LGHNA, CDR2 YNFKEQ. In DNA, the CDR3 is TGTGCCAGCAGCCAAGTGAAACTAGATCTCAATGAGCAGTTCTTC. This sequence encodes CASSQVKLDLNEQFF.

This clone has only a few counts. This sequence joins TRBV7-3 and TRBJ1-1; D is undetermined. The CDR3 has 13 amino acids. V lost 5 bases and J 7 bases, leaving 14 bases between the germline ends. Germline-derived CDR1 and CDR2 are SGHTA and FQGTGA. DNA for the CDR3: TGTGCCAGCAGCCCAGCCCGTTCGGTTGAAGCTTTCTTT. Amino acids: CASSPARSVEAFF.

The V and J genes are TRBV14 and TRBJ2-7, with D uncertain. Trimming stripped 1 base from V and 6 bases from J, with 13 bases between. Germline-derived CDR1 and CDR2 are SGHDN and FVKESK. This CDR3 comprises 14 residues. Written as DNA, the CDR3 is TGTGCCAGCAGCCAAGCGGGCATCTCCCGCGAGCAGTACTTC. Translated, it gives CASSQAGISREQYF.

This clone was found a few times. V gene TRBV7-3 combines with J gene TRBJ2-2; 11 positions match TRBD2. V gave up 2 bases and J gave up 5 bases; unmatched junction bases: 10. Germline V gene lookup returns CDR1 SGHTA and CDR2 FQGTGA. CDR3 length equals 18 residues. CDR3 coding DNA: TGTGCCAGCAGCTTACCAAACCTCCTAGCGGGAGGAACCGGGGAGCTGTTTTTT. Translated, it gives CASSLPNLLAGGTGELFF.

This chain connects TRBV30 to TRBJ2-1, with a possible D match to TRBD2 (5 bases). Per germline, CDR1 GTSNPN and CDR2 SVGIG (reference sequence). The V end was cut by 2 bases, the J end by 6 bases, with 11 bases between. CDR3 length equals 13 residues. CDR3 coding DNA: TGTGCCTGGAGTATCGGGAATGGCAATGAGCAGTTCTTC. It specifies CAWSIGNGNEQFF.

The chain joins TRBV28 to TRBJ1-2; D possibly corresponds to TRBD1 (5 bases). This CDR3 has 15 residues. Germline CDR1 reads MDHEN; CDR2 reads SYDVKM. V lost 5 bases and J 0 bases, leaving 13 bases between the germline ends. CDR3 loop: CASSPSLGANYGYTF. CDR3 nucleotides: TGTGCCAGCAGTCCTTCCTTGGGGGCTAACTATGGCTACACCTTC.

This clone was seen a single time. The gene calls are TRBV6-1 and TRBJ2-5; 11 nucleotides match TRBD2. With V trimmed by 2 bases and J by 5 bases, 4 bases remained unmatched. The CDR3 runs to 15 residues. The germline V gene has CDR1 MNHNS and CDR2 SASEGT. The CDR3 bases are TGTGCCAGCAGTGAAACCCTAGCGGGAGGTGAGACCCAGTACTTC. Its translation is CASSETLAGGETQYF.

The chain has TRBV6-6 and TRBJ1-2; a weak D match, TRBD1 (5 bases). This CDR3 comprises 15 residues. CDR1 is MNHNY, CDR2 SVGAGI, per germline (reference sequence). Between the trimmed V and J ends, which lost 5 bases and 2 bases, there was a span of 15 bases. CDR3: CASSPRDGSNYGYTF. As DNA, the CDR3 is TGTGCCAGCAGTCCCCGGGACGGGTCAAACTATGGCTACACCTTC.

A single count supports this clone. V and J are TRBV21-1 and TRBJ2-5. The last part of the DNA fits TRBJ2-7 better; the J call may be wrong. TRBV21-1 is a pseudogene segment. CDR3 length: 13 amino acids. CDR3 sequence: CASSLTSSYEQYF. The CDR3 region has the DNA TGTGCCAGCAGCCTAACAAGTTCCTACGAGCAGTACTTC.

The chain is built from TRBV5-5 and TRBJ2-2, with 7 bases lining up with TRBD1. The V gene end was trimmed by 7 bases and the J gene end by 1 base; junction bases not matched to a gene: 7. This CDR3 is 15 amino acids long. Per germline, CDR1 SGHKS and CDR2 YYEKEE (reference sequence). In nucleotides, the CDR3 is TGTGCCAGCGACGTCTCAGGGGGGAACACCGGGGAGCTGTTTTTT. Amino acid sequence: CASDVSGGNTGELFF.

This clone was counted once. The chain employs TRBV28 and TRBJ2-7; D gene ambiguous. V lost 2 bases and J lost 4, with 12 bases in between. The CDR3 is 14 residues long. Germline V CDR1 and CDR2: MDHEN, SYDVKM. In DNA, the CDR3 is TGTGCCAGCAGTTTAATAACAAGGAAATACGAGCAGTACTTC. This gives the protein CASSLITRKYEQYF.

This sequence joins TRBV10-3 and TRBJ2-1; 10 bases agree with TRBD1. CDR1 and CDR2 (germline): ENHRY, SYGVKD. The CDR3 covers 15 residues. With 6 bases clipped from V and 4 bases from J, the junction kept 6 bases outside the gene matches. The DNA of the CDR3 is TGTGCCATCAGGAGGACAGGGGGTAGTTACAATGAGCAGTTCTTC. It specifies CAIRRTGGSYNEQFF.

The rearrangement uses TRBV9 and TRBJ2-7; D is possibly TRBD1 (6 bases). With 3 bases removed from V and 2 bases from J, the gap between germline ends came to 21 bases. The CDR3 sequence is 17 residues long. Germline lookup yields CDR1 SGDLS and CDR2 YYNGEE. The CDR3 DNA reads TGTGCCAGCAGCGCGTACTCTACAGGGCTTTACACCTACGAGCAGTACTTC. This encodes CASSAYSTGLYTYEQYF.

The V and J genes are TRBV4-1 and TRBJ2-7; tentative D call: TRBD1 (6 bases). Germline lookup yields CDR1 MGHRA and CDR2 YSYEKL. V dropped 4 bases and J dropped 2 bases, with 9 bases sitting between them. This CDR3 contains 13 residues. CDR3 amino acids: CASSRAGAYEQYF. As DNA, the CDR3 is TGCGCCAGCAGCCGAGCAGGGGCCTACGAGCAGTACTTC.

This chain joins TRBV5-4 and TRBJ2-1; TRBD2 matches 12 bases. V lost 4 bases to trimming and J lost 7 bases; unmatched junction nucleotides: 6. The CDR3 runs to 15 residues. Per the germline V gene, CDR1 is SGHNT and CDR2 is YYREEE (reference sequence). The DNA of the CDR3 is TGTGCCAGCAGCGAAGGACTAGCGGGGTGGAATGAGCAGTTCTTC. Translation: CASSEGLAGWNEQFF.

The V and J genes are TRBV21-1 and TRBJ1-4. TRBV21-1 is marked as a pseudogene. There are 15 residues in the CDR3. The CDR3 reads CASSKDGDKNEKLFF. In DNA, the CDR3 is TGTGCCAGCAGCAAAGACGGGGATAAGAATGAAAAACTGTTTTTT.

This chain joins TRBV4-3 and TRBJ2-1, with 11 bases fitting TRBD2. The junction had 6 bases not matched to a gene; V was cut back by 1 base and J by 4 bases. Germline CDR1 is LGHNA and CDR2 is YSLEER. The CDR3 is 17 amino acids. The CDR3 loop reads CASSQAWRTSGYNEQFF. DNA for the CDR3: TGCGCCAGCAGCCAAGCGTGGCGGACTAGCGGGTACAATGAGCAGTTCTTC.

This clone was counted once. The chain links TRBV19 to TRBJ2-2; D not certain. Germline V gives CDR1 LNHDA, CDR2 SQIVND (reference sequence). The CDR3 is 13 amino acids. Trimming took off 3 bases at V and 7 bases at J, with 9 bases between the two ends. The CDR3 protein is CASSIMAGGELFF. CDR3 nucleotides: TGTGCCAGTAGTATTATGGCCGGCGGGGAGCTGTTTTTT.